This TCR beta chain appears in the sequencing data of a study of CXCR3-negative and CXCR3-positive naive CD8 T cells. Study details: Summed over all libraries, TRB reads came to 110 million to 150 million, with about 1.5 +/- 0.3 million per library. Study results and limitations: With CXCR3 expression partially decreased after cryopreservation, most assays relied on fresh PBMCs. Comparably high diversity marked both naive subsets, whereas memory CD8+ cells had much lower diversity.

With some 310,000 cells each, the CD8+ T cell subsets were individually sorted in triplicate. Preparation of TRB cDNA libraries relied on 5' RACE carrying UMI labels. TCRdb re-called the 5' RACE reads, yielding one record per CDR3 amino acid sequence without DNA. This specimen shows 100,000 to 150,000 distinct CDR3 sequences; the ten leading clones hold 0.29%. On this clonotype itself: Its antigen remains unidentified.

The CDR3 has 15 amino acids. The sample consisted of naive CXCR3- CD8+ T cells from blood. Subset indicated: CD45RO-CCR7+CD27+CD95- naive CD8+ T cells lacking CXCR3 (TNR3-). V usage is TRBV12-3 or TRBV12-4 and J usage is TRBJ2-1. The sequence derives from a human donor in good health. Some clones in this sample may be carry-over from other donors' samples. CDR3 sequence reads: CASSLVDPTGNEQFF.